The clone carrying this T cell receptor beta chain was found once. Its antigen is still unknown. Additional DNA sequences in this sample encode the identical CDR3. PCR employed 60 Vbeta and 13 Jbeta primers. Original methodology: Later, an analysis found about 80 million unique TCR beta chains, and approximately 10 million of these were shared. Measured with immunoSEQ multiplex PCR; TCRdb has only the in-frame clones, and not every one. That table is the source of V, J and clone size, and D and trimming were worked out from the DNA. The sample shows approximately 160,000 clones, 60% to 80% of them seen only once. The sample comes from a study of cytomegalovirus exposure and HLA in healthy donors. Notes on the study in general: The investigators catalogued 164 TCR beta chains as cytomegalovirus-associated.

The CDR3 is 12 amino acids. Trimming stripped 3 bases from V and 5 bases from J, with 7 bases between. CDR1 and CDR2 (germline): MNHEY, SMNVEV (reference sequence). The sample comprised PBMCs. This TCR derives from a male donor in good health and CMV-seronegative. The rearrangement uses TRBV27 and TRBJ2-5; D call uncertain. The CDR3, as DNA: TGTGCCAGCAGTTTCGGTGGTGAGACCCAGTACTTC. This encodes CASSFGGETQYF.